A selection of T cell receptor beta chains follows, all from one sample in a study of cytomegalovirus exposure and HLA in healthy donors. This table comes from immunoSEQ multiplex PCR, and its TCRdb copy is limited to in-frame clones, with some not included. The sample carries 110,000 to 150,000 clones, roughly three quarters recorded once. Sequenced sample: PBMCs. The receptor source for this set is a woman aged 50 to 65 in good health and CMV-seronegative. CDR3s include the opening cysteine and the closing phenylalanine or tryptophan. The D gene is left open where the match is weak. Clone size is stated in some rows and not others, as once, few, many or a class when expanded.

J gene: TRBJ1-1
D gene: -
CDR3 length: 10
clone size: -
V gene: TRBV29-1
CDR3 DNA: TGCAGCGTTGCGGACACTGAAGCTTTCTTT
CDR3 protein: CSVADTEAFF

J gene: TRBJ2-7
D gene: TRBD1
CDR3 length: 15
clone size: -
V gene: TRBV5-1
CDR3 DNA: TGCGCCAGCAGCTTGGATGGAAGGACAGGCCAACCAAGGGACTTC
CDR3 protein: CASSLDGRTGQPRDF

J gene: TRBJ2-7
D gene: -
CDR3 length: 11
clone size: -
V gene: TRBV2
CDR3 DNA: TGTGCCAGTACCAGGGTCTACGAGCAGTACTTC
CDR3 protein: CASTRVYEQYF

J gene: TRBJ2-5
D gene: TRBD2
CDR3 length: 13
clone size: few
V gene: TRBV2
CDR3 DNA: TGTGCCAGCAGCCCGGGGGGGGGAGAGACCCAGTACTTC
CDR3 protein: CASSPGGGETQYF

J gene: TRBJ2-3
D gene: -
CDR3 length: 15
clone size: -
V gene: TRBV6-1
CDR3 DNA: TGTGCCAGCAGTGTGTTTTCAGGGAGCACAGATACGCAGTATTTT
CDR3 protein: CASSVFSGSTDTQYF

J gene: TRBJ2-5
D gene: TRBD1
CDR3 length: 15
clone size: -
V gene: TRBV6-5
CDR3 DNA: TGTGCCAGCAGCCATTGGACAGGGCGGCAAGAGACCCAGTACTTC
CDR3 protein: CASSHWTGRQETQYF

J gene: TRBJ1-5
D gene: TRBD1
CDR3 length: 14
clone size: -
V gene: TRBV27
CDR3 DNA: TGTGCCAGCAGTTTTACAGGGGACACTCAGCCCCAGCATTTT
CDR3 protein: CASSFTGDTQPQHF

J gene: TRBJ1-2
D gene: TRBD1
CDR3 length: 15
clone size: -
V gene: TRBV2
CDR3 DNA: TGTGCCAGCAGTGAGGAGGTTGCAGGGGGCTATGGCTACACCTTC
CDR3 protein: CASSEEVAGGYGYTF

J gene: TRBJ1-1
D gene: TRBD1
CDR3 length: 14
clone size: -
V gene: TRBV4-1
CDR3 DNA: TGCGCCAGCAGCCGAGGGACAGGGGGCACTGAAGCTTTCTTT
CDR3 protein: CASSRGTGGTEAFF

J gene: TRBJ2-3
D gene: TRBD2
CDR3 length: 16
clone size: few
V gene: TRBV13
CDR3 DNA: TGTGCCAGCAGCCCGGGACTAGCCGTGATCACAGATACGCAGTATTTT
CDR3 protein: CASSPGLAVITDTQYF

J gene: TRBJ1-2
D gene: -
CDR3 length: 13
clone size: -
V gene: TRBV27
CDR3 DNA: TGTGCCAGCAGTTTGTGGCCTGGGAGGGGCTACACCTTC
CDR3 protein: CASSLWPGRGYTF

J gene: TRBJ1-1
D gene: -
CDR3 length: 14
clone size: -
V gene: TRBV29-1
CDR3 DNA: TGCAGCGTTGGGGGCCGGGGGGTGGGCACTGAAGCTTTCTTT
CDR3 protein: CSVGGRGVGTEAFF

J gene: TRBJ1-2
D gene: -
CDR3 length: 15
clone size: -
V gene: TRBV9
CDR3 DNA: TGTGCCAGCAGCGTAGTGCCGGGACTTAACTATGGCTACACCTTC
CDR3 protein: CASSVVPGLNYGYTF